This T cell receptor (beta chain) was sequenced during a study of PD-L1 blockade in urothelial cancer (TCRdb year 2017). Some background on the complete study: Every patient began therapy in the mid-2010s and was given atezolizumab 1,200 mg intravenously every 3 weeks. Pretreatment tumor samples, along with matched peripheral blood serially collected before and after atezolizumab treatment, were subjected to TCR sequencing. Nine patients achieved durable clinical benefit and some 20 did not. Blood samples were analyzed at two time points: 3 weeks after treatment start (second dose) and 6 weeks after treatment start. Pretreatment blood TCR-seq was available for fewer than 30 patients, at least one posttreatment blood collection was obtained for about 24 patients, and tumor TCR-seq was available for about 24 patients. Patients had an ECOG performance status of 0 or 1 and had received between 0 and 3 prior chemotherapy regimens. About 90% of the 29 patients were identified as males with urothelial cancer of bladder origin, and a prior smoking history was reported by 18 of 29 patients. An exploratory multi-omic analysis was conducted of the somatic, immune and clinical correlates of response to PD-L1 blockade with atezolizumab in urothelial cancer. Blood samples yielded a median of about 150,000 T cells and more than 80,000 unique TCRs, with median clonality roughly 0.085. Whole exome sequencing and RNA sequencing of pretreatment tumors were performed alongside TCR sequencing in the same patients. Durable clinical benefit was defined as a progression-free survival longer than 6 months, and TCR features were additionally tested against progression-free survival and overall survival. Broad study findings and their caveats: Improved progression-free and overall survival was associated with having pretreatment peripheral blood TCR clonality below the median. Among patients with durable benefit, tumor-associated TCR clones showed greater expansion in peripheral blood 3 weeks after treatment started (n ≈ 21, p = 0.022). Because the sample size was small (n ≈ 30) and many exploratory analyses were performed, the results are intended to be hypothesis-generating.

For this clone: This clone's antigen is unknown. No much larger clonotype is one base removed from it; base qualities were not supplied.

A total of approximately 27 patients with locally advanced or metastatic urothelial carcinoma, treated at Memorial Sloan Kettering on a trial protocol, made up the cohort. Peripheral blood mononuclear cells were collected from each patient pretreatment and during treatment, giving between 1 and 8 total time points per patient. The Qiagen DNeasy Blood extraction kit was used to purify genomic DNA from total PBMCs and tumor samples. Collected pretreatment and during treatment, PBMCs were isolated and stored as previously described. To estimate absolute template abundance from read counts, synthetic TCR analog templates were spiked into each PCR. TCRbeta CDR3 regions were amplified from genomic DNA with bias-controlled V and J gene primers using the immunoSEQ assay. Rearranged TCRbeta segments were sequenced at approximately 20X coverage. Concerning the study's data processing: Sequencing errors were corrected by clustering and CDR3s were annotated against IMGT to assign V, D and J genes. Out-of-frame and stop-codon sequences were excluded, and only productive TCRbeta rearrangements were used in downstream analyses. Clonality was computed as one minus Shannon entropy normalized by the log of the number of unique productive sequences. Fisher's exact test with Benjamini-Hochberg correction, at a threshold of adjusted p below 0.01, was used to find clones that differed between time points or between blood and tumor. This immuneACCESS table, as held by TCRdb, lists in-frame sequences with V and J called but not all clones. Of the missing ones, under half trace to an unresolved V gene in checked studies; the others have no known cause. Clonal size and the V and J genes are those of that table, whereas D and trimming came from the DNA. The sample table lists tens of thousands of clones, around 87% of them with a count of one. Over 5% of the sample is in the top ten clones.

The germline V gene yields MGHDK for CDR1 and SYGVNS for CDR2. A distance of 16 bases separates the germline ends of V and J, which lose 3 bases and 10 bases respectively. The CDR3 measures 14 amino acids from cysteine to phenylalanine. Only the CDR3 part of the read is kept: 42 bases, read in frame from the first base. Rearrangement joined TRBV25-1 to TRBJ2-1; TRBD1 is a weak D gene call, 6 bases matching. The sequence was obtained from a woman between 70 and 85 years old with urothelial cancer. This sample comprised PBMCs, obtained around atezolizumab (anti-PD-L1) treatment. The bases are TGTGCCAGCAGTGACCACAGGGATAGAGGCGAGCAGTTCTTC. Its protein product is CASSDHRDRGEQFF. With all but the CDR3 taken from the reference TRBV25-1 and TRBJ2-1 genes, the full variable domain is: EADIYQTPRYLVIGTGKKITLECSQTMGHDKMYWYQQDPGMELHLIHYSYGVNSTEKGDLSSESTVSRIRTEHFPLTLESARPSHTSQYLCASSDHRDRGEQFFGPGTRLTVL.